This TCR beta chain was identified during a study of blood T cell repertoires in COVID-19. Study in general: Whether acute or convalescent, the COVID-19 samples came from the United States, Italy and Spain. T cells, B-cell-depleted T cells, or PBMCs provided the cDNA or gDNA that served as material.

Study processing details: Estimated nucleated cell counts came from reference gene primer amplification. Sequencing used immunoSEQ multiplex PCR; TCRdb keeps in-frame clones, though not all of them. Clone size and the V and J calls come from that table; the DNA yielded D and trimming. The sample contains about 59,000 clones, approximately 79% of which appear only once. The TCR comes from a man aged 60 to 75 with acute or convalescent COVID-19. Sequenced: peripheral blood.

The chain's CDR3 is CASSERGNYGYTF. The DNA of the CDR3 is TGTGCCAGCAGTGAAAGGGGTAACTATGGCTACACCTTC. The gene calls are TRBV2 and TRBJ1-2; tentative D call: TRBD1 (5 bases). Germline-derived CDR1 and CDR2 are SNHLY and FYNNEI. The CDR3 has 13 amino acids. The V end was cut by 2 bases, the J end by 1 base, with 5 bases between.